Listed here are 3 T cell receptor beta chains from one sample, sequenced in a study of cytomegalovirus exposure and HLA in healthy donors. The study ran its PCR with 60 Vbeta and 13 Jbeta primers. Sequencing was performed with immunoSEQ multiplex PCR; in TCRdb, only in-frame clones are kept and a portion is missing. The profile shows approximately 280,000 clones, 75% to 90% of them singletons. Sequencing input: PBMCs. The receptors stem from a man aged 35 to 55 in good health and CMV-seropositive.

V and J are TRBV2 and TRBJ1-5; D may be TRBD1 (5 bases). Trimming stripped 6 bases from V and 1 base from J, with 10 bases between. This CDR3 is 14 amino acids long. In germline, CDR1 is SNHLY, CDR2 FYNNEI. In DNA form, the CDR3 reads TGTGCCAGCAGCGAGACAGAGAGCAATCAGCCCCAGCATTTT. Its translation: CASSETESNQPQHF.

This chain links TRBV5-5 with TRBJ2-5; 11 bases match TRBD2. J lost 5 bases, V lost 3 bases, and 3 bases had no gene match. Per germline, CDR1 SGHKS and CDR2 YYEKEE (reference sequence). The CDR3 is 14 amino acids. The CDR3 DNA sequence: TGTGCCAGCAGCTACCTAGCGGGAGGTGAGACCCAGTACTTC. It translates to CASSYLAGGETQYF.

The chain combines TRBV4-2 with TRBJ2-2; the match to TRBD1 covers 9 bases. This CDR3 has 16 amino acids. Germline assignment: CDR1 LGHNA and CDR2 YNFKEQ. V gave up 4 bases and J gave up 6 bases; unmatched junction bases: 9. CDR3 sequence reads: CASSLRGQGQPGELFF. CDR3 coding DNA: TGTGCCAGCAGCCTAAGGGGACAGGGACAGCCCGGGGAGCTGTTTTTT.